This paragraph covers one T cell receptor beta chain sequence. Its cognate antigen is unknown. It was with 60 Vbeta and 13 Jbeta primers that the PCR ran. TCRdb's table, derived via immunoSEQ multiplex PCR, lists solely in-frame clones and lacks some. The sample shows about 130,000 clones, 60% to 80% of them seen only once. This sample is part of a study of cytomegalovirus exposure and HLA in healthy donors. Findings of the study overall: It was only CMV serostatus that was available as immune exposure information.

Donors sampled were nominally healthy, though unrecorded immune exposures were likely. This CDR3 has 15 residues. The J segment lost 3 bases and the V segment lost 2 bases, leaving 7 bases of the junction unmatched. Per germline, CDR1 SGHAT and CDR2 FQNNGV. This sequence joins TRBV11-2 and TRBJ2-7; 7 positions agree with TRBD1. The sequenced material came from PBMCs. This TCR derives from a male donor in good health and CMV-seronegative. CDR3 region: CASSLNPGQFYEQYF. In DNA, the CDR3 is TGTGCCAGCAGCTTAAACCCGGGACAGTTCTACGAGCAGTACTTC.